This TCR beta chain originates from a study of long-term antiretroviral therapy in people with HIV (dated 2022 in TCRdb). Looking at the study overall: The earliest samples were collected approximately a decade before the 2015 WHO recommendation for immediate ART, a period when ART was typically delayed until CD4 counts fell. From a few dozen adults with confirmed HIV infection, the cohort provided around 180 cryopreserved PBMC samples, gathered serially across a mean of around six years (range 1-12). Whether ART initiation and durable HIV suppression were associated with changes in peripheral blood TRB repertoire composition and diversity was tested in a retrospective serial study. Of the 30 to 35 participants with HIV, fewer than twelve were female. No cross-contamination during QIAcube processing was shown when test extractions of a monoclonal T-cell line were performed alongside about 30 polyclonal samples. The research as a whole found: Inferences about post-ART repertoire changes are limited because no data were available on ART adherence, viral resistance or therapy changes. Expanded TRB clones identified before ART initiation dominated the repertoire across all time points, though the dominance fluctuated and decreased in many PLHIV after ART. CDR3 length ranges in HIV repertoires were narrower than in controls, and network structure suggested an antigen-experienced repertoire with only a slight naive shift after ART. Because pre-ART samples had limited cell numbers, profiling was done on unsorted PBMC rather than on sorted CD4+ and CD8+ T cells. Limited PBMC availability meant only the TCR beta chain was sequenced, without alpha chain pairing. Samples dated from 2004 to 2017, and the ART regimens used may be less effective than current ones. A significant increase in TRB diversity was found to be associated with ART initiation, although TRB diversity was observed to remain significantly below that of transplant donor controls even after long-term ART.

Sequencing of the TRB variable region was done with the immunoSEQ hsTCRB v3.0 assay at survey level resolution. The targeted TRB sequencing depth was roughly 40,000-50,000 T-cell genomes per sample. TRB libraries were pooled and sequenced on an Illumina MiSeq using a v3 150-cycle kit. The paper's processing steps were these. Repertoire analysis was run in R within a reproducible Nextflow workflow that covered QC, data transformation and analysis. LymphoSeq2, an R package for exploring AIRR-Seq data, was used to implement the custom analyses. A handful of samples that produced fewer than 5000 total TRB sequences were removed, so 200 or so HIV repertoires were analyzed. Among the 170 to 200 retained HIV repertoires, fewer than 65 were collected before ART initiation and around 130 after ART initiation. Repertoires were downsampled to 5000 TRB nucleotide sequences, with summary statistics averaged over 100 downsampling iterations. The analysis kept only TRB sequences whose CDR3 regions were at least seven amino acids long. Diversity was measured with a Shannon entropy-derived clonality score and the Gini coefficient. Repertoire networks linked the top 5000 CDR3 amino acid sequences whenever two sequences differed by an edit distance of one. For TRB CDR3 amino acid sequences, GLIPH2 was used to predict antigen specificity groups and MHC restriction. Known CMV, EBV, HIV or tissue antigen associations were flagged by matching CDR3 amino acid sequences against VDJdb and McPAS-TCR. Pre-ART, post-ART and control groups were compared with Wilcoxon signed-rank tests and Holm-Bonferroni correction. What TCRdb holds here is the immuneACCESS table cut down to in-frame rearrangements. Part of the clones is not present; checked against another copy, under half of the missing clones reflect an unresolved V gene, and the others are unexplained. D and trimming come from the DNA, and the V and J calls and clone size come from that table. The sample yields 36,000 or so clones; around 79% were counted once. The top ten constitute under 7.5% of the sample.

Details on this clone: What antigen it recognizes has not been identified. No clone much larger than this one lies a single base away; base qualities are absent.

Participants were included only if at least one PBMC sample before ART initiation and at least two post-ART samples were available. Every participant with HIV received treatment in the United States of America. Before DNA extraction, cryopreserved samples containing about 0.95-10 million PBMC were thawed and washed. At the time of the earliest PBMC sample, participants with HIV were aged between roughly 23 and 60 years. PBMC samples from each participant spanned 1-4 timepoints before ART initiation and 2-8 timepoints after ART initiation, with a median of 7 samples. Serial HIV viral load, CD4+ T-cell count, ART history and demographic data were obtained for every participant. Using a Qiagen kit on a QIAcube, genomic DNA was extracted from unsorted PBMC, with samples processed in batches of 12. The CDR3 covers 13 residues, taking in both the cysteine and the phenylalanine. Just CDR3 DNA is preserved here, 39 bases in frame from base 1. The germline V gene (reference sequence) yields MNHEY for CDR1 and SMNVEV for CDR2. Trimming costs V 6 bases and J 9 bases, and their ends lie 17 bases apart.

The sample in question was unsorted PBMCs, obtained 0.6 years after starting antiretroviral therapy. The chain links TRBV27 with TRBJ2-5, with the identity of the D gene unclear. The TCR was taken from a man between 18 and 29 years old with HIV. The encoded CDR3 is CASSAFLRNPQYF. The DNA sequence is given as TGTGCCAGCAGCGCATTTCTACGGAACCCCCAGTACTTC.